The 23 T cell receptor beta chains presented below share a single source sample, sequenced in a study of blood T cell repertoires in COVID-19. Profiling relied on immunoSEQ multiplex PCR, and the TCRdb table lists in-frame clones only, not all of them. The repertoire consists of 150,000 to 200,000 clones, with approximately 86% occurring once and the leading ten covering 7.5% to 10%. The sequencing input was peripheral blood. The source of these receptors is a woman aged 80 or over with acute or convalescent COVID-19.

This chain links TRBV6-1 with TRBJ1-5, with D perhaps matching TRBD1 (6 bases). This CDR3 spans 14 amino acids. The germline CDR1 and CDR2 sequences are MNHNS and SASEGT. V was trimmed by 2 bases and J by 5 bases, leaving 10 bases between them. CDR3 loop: CASSENRVYQPQHF. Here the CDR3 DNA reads TGTGCCAGCAGTGAAAACAGGGTGTATCAGCCCCAGCATTTT.

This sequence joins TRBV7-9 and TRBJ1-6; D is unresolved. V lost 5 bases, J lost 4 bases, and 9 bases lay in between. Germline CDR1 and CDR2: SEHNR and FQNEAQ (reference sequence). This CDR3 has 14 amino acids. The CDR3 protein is CASSVEQYNSPLHF. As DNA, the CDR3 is TGTGCCAGCAGCGTCGAACAGTATAATTCACCCCTCCACTTT. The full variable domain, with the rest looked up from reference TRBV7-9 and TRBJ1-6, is DTGVSQNPRHKITKRGQNVTFRCDPISEHNRLYWYRQTLGQGPEFLTYFQNEAQLEKSRLLSDRFSAERPKGSFSTLEIQRTEQGDSAMYLCASSVEQYNSPLHFGNGTRLTVT.

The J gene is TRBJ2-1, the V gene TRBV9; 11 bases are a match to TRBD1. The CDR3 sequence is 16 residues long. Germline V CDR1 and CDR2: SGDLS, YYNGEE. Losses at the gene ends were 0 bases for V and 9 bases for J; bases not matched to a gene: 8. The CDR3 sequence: CASSVGSWTGGREQFF. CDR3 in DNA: TGTGCCAGCAGCGTAGGTTCCTGGACAGGGGGCCGTGAGCAGTTCTTC.

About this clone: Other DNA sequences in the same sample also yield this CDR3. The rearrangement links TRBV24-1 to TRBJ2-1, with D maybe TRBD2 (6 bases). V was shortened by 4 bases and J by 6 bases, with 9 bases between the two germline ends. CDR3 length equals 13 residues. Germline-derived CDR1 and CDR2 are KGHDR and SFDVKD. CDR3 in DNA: TGTGCCACCAGTGACCCCGGGGGCAATGAGCAGTTCTTC. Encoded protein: CATSDPGGNEQFF.

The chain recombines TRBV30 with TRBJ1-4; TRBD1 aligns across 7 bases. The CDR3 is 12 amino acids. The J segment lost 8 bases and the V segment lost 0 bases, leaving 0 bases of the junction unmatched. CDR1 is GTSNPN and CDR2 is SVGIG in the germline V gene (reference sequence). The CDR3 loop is CAWSVQGEKLFF. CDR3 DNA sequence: TGTGCCTGGAGTGTACAGGGGGAAAAACTGTTTTTT.

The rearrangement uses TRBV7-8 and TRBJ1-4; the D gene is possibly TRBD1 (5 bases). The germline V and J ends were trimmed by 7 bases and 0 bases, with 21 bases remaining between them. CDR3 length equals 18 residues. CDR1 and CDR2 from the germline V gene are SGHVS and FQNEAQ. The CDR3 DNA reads TGTGCCAGCACCCTAAAACAGCCCAGGGCAGCAACTAATGAAAAACTGTTTTTT. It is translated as CASTLKQPRAATNEKLFF.

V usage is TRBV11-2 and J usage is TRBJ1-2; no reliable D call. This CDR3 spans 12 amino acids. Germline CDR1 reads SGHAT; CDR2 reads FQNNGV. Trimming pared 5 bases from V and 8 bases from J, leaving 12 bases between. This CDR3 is CASSPTTRGYTF. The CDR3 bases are TGTGCCAGCAGCCCGACGACGAGGGGCTACACCTTC.

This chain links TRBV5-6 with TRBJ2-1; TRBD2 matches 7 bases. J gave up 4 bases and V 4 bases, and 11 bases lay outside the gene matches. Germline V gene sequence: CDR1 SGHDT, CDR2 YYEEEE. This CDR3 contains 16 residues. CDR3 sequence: CASSQDAGEVYNEQFF. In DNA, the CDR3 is TGTGCCAGCAGCCAGGACGCGGGGGAGGTTTACAATGAGCAGTTCTTC.

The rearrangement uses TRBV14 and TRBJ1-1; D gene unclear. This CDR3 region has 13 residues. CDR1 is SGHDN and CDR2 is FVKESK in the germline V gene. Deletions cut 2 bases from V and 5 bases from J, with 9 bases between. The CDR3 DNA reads TGTGCCAGCAGCCAACTCACGGGGACTGAAGCTTTCTTT. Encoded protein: CASSQLTGTEAFF.

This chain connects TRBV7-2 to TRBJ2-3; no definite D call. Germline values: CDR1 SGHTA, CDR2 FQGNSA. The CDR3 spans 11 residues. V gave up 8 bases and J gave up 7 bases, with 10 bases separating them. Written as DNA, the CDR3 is TGTGCCAGCCTCATGAGATATACGCAGTATTTT. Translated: CASLMRYTQYF.

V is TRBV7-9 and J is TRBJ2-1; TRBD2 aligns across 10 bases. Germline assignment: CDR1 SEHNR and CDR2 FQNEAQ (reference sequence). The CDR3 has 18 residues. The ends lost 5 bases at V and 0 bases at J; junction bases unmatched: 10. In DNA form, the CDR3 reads TGTGCCAGCAGCGCCGCTAGCGGGAGAGGCGGCTCCTACAATGAGCAGTTCTTC. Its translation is CASSAASGRGGSYNEQFF.

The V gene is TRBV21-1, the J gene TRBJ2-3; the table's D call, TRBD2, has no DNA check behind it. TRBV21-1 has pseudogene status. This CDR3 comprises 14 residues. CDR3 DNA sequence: TGTGCCAGCAGCCCAATCCCCCCCCGGGATACGCAGTATTTT. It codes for CASSPIPPRDTQYF.

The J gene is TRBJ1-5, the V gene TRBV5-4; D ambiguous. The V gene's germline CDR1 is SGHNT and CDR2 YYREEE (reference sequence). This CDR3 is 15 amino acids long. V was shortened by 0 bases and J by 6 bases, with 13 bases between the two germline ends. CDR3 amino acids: CASSLDGREGQPQHF. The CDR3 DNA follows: TGTGCCAGCAGCTTGGATGGTAGGGAGGGTCAGCCCCAGCATTTT.

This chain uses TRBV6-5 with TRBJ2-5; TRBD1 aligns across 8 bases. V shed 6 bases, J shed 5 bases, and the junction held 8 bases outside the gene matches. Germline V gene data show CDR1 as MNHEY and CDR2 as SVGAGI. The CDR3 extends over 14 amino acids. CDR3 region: CASRRQGWGETQYF. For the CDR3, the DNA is TGTGCCAGCAGAAGACAGGGGTGGGGGGAGACCCAGTACTTC.

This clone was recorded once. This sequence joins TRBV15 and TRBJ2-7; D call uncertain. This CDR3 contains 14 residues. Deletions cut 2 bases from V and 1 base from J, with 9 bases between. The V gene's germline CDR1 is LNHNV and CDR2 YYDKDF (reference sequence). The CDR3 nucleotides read TGTGCCACCAGCAGATTCACAGAGTCCTACGAGCAGTACTTC. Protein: CATSRFTESYEQYF. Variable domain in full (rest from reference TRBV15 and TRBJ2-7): DAMVIQNPRYQVTQFGKPVTLSCSQTLNHNVMYWYQQKSSQAPKLLFHYYDKDFNNEADTPDNFQSRRPNTSFCFLDIRSPGLGDTAMYLCATSRFTESYEQYFGPGTRLTVT.

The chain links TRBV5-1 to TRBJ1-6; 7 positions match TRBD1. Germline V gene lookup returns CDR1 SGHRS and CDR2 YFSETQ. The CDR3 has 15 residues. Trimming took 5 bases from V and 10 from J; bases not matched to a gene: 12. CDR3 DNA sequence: TGCGCCAGCAGTTATGAGACAGGGAACAGGTCACCCCTCCACTTT. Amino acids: CASSYETGNRSPLHF.

The CDR3 DNA reads TGTGCCAGCAGAAATGGGGGGGGCGATGGCTACACCTTC. It codes for CASRNGGGDGYTF. V usage is TRBV12-3 or TRBV12-4 and J usage is TRBJ1-2, with D perhaps matching TRBD1 (6 bases). V was cut by 6 bases and J by 6 bases, with 14 bases left in between. This CDR3 is 13 amino acids long.

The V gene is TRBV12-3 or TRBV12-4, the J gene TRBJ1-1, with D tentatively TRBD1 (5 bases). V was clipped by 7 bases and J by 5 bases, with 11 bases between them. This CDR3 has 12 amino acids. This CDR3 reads CASTSSGTEAFF. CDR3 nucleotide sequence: TGTGCCAGCACCTCCTCAGGGACTGAAGCTTTCTTT.

For the CDR3, the DNA is TGTGCCAGTAGTATCGACAGGGTGGGATCACCCCTCCACTTT. It encodes CASSIDRVGSPLHF. The chain has TRBV19 and TRBJ1-6; 7 nucleotides line up with TRBD1. The germline V gene has CDR1 LNHDA and CDR2 SQIVND (reference sequence). CDR3 length: 14 residues. The ends lost 3 bases at V and 10 bases at J; junction bases unmatched: 6.

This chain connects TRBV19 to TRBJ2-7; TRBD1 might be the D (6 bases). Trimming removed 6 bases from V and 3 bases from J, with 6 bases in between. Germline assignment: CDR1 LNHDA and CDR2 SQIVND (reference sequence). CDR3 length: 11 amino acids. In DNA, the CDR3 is TGTGCCAGTAGGGGACACTACGAGCAGTACTTC. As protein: CASRGHYEQYF.

The CDR3 bases are TGCGCCAGCAGCTTGGACGAAGGGGGTGGCAATGAGCAGTTCTTC. As protein: CASSLDEGGGNEQFF. The chain carries TRBV5-1 and TRBJ2-1; TRBD1 might be the D (6 bases). Germline loops: CDR1 SGHRS, CDR2 YFSETQ. The CDR3 sequence is 15 residues long. V was shortened by 0 bases and J by 6 bases, with 13 bases between the two germline ends.

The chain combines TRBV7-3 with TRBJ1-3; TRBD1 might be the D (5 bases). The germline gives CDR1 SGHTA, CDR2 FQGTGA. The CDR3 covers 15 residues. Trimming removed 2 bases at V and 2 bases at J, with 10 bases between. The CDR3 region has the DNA TGTGCCAGCAGCTTATCTGGGGGGGCTGGAAACACCATATATTTT. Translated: CASSLSGGAGNTIYF.

The CDR3 region is CASSDGQGSNQPQHF. As DNA, the CDR3 is TGTGCCAGCAGTGACGGACAGGGGAGCAATCAGCCCCAGCATTTT. This chain connects TRBV9 to TRBJ1-5; 9 bases are shared with TRBD1. Germline CDR1 reads SGDLS; CDR2 reads YYNGEE. The CDR3 sequence is 15 residues long. V shed 5 bases, J shed 1 base, and the junction held 4 bases outside the gene matches.